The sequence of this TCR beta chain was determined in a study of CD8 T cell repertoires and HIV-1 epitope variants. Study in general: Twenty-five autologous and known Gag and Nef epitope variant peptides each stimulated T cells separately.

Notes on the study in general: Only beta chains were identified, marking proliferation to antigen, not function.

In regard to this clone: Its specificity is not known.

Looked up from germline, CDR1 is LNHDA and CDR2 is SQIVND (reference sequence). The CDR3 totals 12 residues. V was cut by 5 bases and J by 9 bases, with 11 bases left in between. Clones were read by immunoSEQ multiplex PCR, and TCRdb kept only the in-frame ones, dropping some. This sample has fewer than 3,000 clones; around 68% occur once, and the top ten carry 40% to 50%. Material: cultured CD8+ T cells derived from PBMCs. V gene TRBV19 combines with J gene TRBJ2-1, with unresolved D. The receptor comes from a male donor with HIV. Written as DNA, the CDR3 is TGTGCCAGTAGTCTAGGTGCCCTTGAGCAGTTCTTC. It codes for CASSLGALEQFF.